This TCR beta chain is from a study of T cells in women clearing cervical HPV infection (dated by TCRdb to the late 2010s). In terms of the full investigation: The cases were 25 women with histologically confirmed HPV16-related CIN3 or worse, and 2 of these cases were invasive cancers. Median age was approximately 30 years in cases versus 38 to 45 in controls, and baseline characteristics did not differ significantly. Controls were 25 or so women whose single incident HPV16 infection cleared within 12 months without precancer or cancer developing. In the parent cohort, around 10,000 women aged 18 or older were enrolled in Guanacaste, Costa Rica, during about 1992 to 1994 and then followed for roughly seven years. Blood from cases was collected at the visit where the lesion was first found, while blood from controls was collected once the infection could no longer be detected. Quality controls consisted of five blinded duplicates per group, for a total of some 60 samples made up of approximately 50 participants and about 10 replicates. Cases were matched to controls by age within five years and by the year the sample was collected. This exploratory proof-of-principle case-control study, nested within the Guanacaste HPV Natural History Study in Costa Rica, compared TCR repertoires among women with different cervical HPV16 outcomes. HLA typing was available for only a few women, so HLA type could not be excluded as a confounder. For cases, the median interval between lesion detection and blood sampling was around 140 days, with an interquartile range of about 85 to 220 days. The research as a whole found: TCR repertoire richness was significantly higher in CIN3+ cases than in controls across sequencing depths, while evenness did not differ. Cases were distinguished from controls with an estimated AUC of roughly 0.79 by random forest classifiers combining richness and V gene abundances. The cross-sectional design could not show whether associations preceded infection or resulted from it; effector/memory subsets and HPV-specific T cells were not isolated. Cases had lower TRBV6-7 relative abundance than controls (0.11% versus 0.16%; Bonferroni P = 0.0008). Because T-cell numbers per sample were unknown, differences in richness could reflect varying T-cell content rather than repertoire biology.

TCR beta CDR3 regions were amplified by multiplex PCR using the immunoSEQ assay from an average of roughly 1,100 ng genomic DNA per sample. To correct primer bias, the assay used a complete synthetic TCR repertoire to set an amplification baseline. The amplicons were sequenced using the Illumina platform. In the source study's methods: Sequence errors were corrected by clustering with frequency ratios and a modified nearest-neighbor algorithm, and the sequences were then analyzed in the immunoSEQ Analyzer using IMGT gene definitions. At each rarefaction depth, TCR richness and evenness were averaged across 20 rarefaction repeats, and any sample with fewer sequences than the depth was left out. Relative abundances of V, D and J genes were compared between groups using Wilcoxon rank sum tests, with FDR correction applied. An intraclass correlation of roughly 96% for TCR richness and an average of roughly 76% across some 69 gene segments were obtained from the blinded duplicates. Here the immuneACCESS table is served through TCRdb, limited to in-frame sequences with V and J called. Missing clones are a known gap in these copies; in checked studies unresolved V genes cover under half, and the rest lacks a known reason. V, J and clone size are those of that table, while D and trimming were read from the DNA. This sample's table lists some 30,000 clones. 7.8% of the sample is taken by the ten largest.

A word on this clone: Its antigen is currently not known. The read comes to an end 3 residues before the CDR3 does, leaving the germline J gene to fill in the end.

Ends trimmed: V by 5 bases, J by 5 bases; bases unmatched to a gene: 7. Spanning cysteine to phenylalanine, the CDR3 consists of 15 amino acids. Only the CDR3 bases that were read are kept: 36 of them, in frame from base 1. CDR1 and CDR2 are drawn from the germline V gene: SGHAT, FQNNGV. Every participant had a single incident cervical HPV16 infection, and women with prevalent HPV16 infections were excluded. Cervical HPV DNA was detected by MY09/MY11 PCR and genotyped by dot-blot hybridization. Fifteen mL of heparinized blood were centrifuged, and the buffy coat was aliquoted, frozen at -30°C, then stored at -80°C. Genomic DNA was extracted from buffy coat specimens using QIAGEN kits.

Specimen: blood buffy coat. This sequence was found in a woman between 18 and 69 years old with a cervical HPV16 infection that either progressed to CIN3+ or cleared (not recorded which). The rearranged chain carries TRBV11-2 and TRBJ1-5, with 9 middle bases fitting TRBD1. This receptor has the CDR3 CASSPGQGYYQPQHF. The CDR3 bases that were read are TGTGCCAGCAGCCCCGGACAGGGGTATTATCAGCCC.